This entry describes one T cell receptor beta chain. The data are from a study of response to subunit inactivated influenza vaccine. In TCRdb, the RT-PCR reads were re-called with MiXCR into one record per CDR3 protein. The table lists 550,000 to 800,000 distinct CDR3 sequences, approximately 15% of them singletons. V was clipped by 1 base and J by 8 bases, with 15 bases between them. The CDR3 spans 15 residues. The germline CDR1 and CDR2 sequences are SGHTA and FQGNSA. This receptor was taken from a man aged 50-59 years who received an inactivated influenza vaccine. The chain recombines TRBV7-2 with TRBJ2-1; either TRBD1 or TRBD2 may supply D (5 bases each). The sample was PBMCs from blood, taken roughly 15 days before vaccination. This CDR3 reads CASSLGDVAADEQFF. The CDR3 DNA reads as TGTGCCAGCAGCTTAGGGGACGTAGCCGCTGATGAGCAGTTCTTC.